The 12 T cell receptor beta chains in this list originate from one sample, sequenced in a study of blood T cell repertoires in COVID-19. Sequencing used immunoSEQ multiplex PCR; TCRdb keeps in-frame clones, though not all of them. The sample lists 120,000 or so clones; 55% to 75% were seen once. The sample was peripheral blood. Receptors originate from a human donor with acute or convalescent COVID-19. The donor label of this sample is uncertain.

The V call is TRBV10-3, the J call TRBJ2-3; 7 bases align to TRBD2. The CDR3 consists of 16 residues. V was pared by 2 bases and J by 3 bases, with 8 bases of the junction left unmatched. CDR1 is ENHRY and CDR2 is SYGVKD in the germline V gene. CDR3 sequence (DNA): TGTGCCATCAGTGAGCCAGAAGCGGGGTGGACAGATACGCAGTATTTT. It translates to CAISEPEAGWTDTQYF.

This clone occurred a few times. This sequence joins TRBV9 and TRBJ2-7; TRBD1 matches 7 bases. The length of the CDR3 is 15 residues. The trim removed 4 bases at V and 4 bases at J, leaving 11 bases unmatched. Per the germline V gene, CDR1 is SGDLS and CDR2 is YYNGEE. For the CDR3, the DNA is TGTGCCAGCAGCCCTGGGACAGCTCTTCAGTACGAGCAGTACTTC. This sequence encodes CASSPGTALQYEQYF.

The V and J genes are TRBV18 and TRBJ1-3; perhaps TRBD1 as D (6 bases). The CDR3 loop spans 16 amino acids. Germline CDR1 KGHSH, CDR2 LQKENI. V lost 5 bases, J lost 0 bases, and 14 bases lay in between. CDR3 nucleotide sequence: TGTGCCAGCTCATCGGTAGGGACAAACTCTGGAAACACCATATATTTT. It encodes CASSSVGTNSGNTIYF. Variable domain in full (rest from reference TRBV18 and TRBJ1-3): NAGVMQNPRHLVRRRGQEARLRCSPMKGHSHVYWYRQLPEEGLKFMVYLQKENIIDESGMPKERFSAEFPKEGPSILRIQQVVRGDSAAYFCASSSVGTNSGNTIYFGEGSWLTVV.

This chain links TRBV30 with TRBJ2-1; the match to TRBD2 covers 12 bases. CDR3 length: 15 amino acids. V dropped 0 bases and J dropped 6; count of bases not matched to a gene: 3. Germline CDR1 GTSNPN, CDR2 SVGIG (reference sequence). CDR3 in amino acids: CAWSVGLAGINEQFF. The DNA for the CDR3 is TGTGCCTGGAGTGTCGGACTAGCGGGGATCAATGAGCAGTTCTTC.

The rearrangement links TRBV5-1 to TRBJ1-2, with 8 nucleotides matching TRBD1. The germline CDR1 and CDR2 sequences are SGHRS and YFSETQ. V shed 3 bases, J shed 5 bases, and the junction held 6 bases outside the gene matches. The CDR3 totals 14 residues. The CDR3 region has the DNA TGCGCCAGCAGCTCGTCGACAGGGGAGTATGGCTACACCTTC. Its protein product is CASSSSTGEYGYTF.

The rearrangement joins TRBV6-5 to TRBJ1-2, with D maybe TRBD1 (6 bases). CDR1 is MNHEY and CDR2 is SVGAGI in the germline V gene. With 0 bases removed from V and 5 bases from J, the gap between germline ends came to 13 bases. The CDR3 spans 15 residues. For the CDR3, the DNA is TGTGCCAGCAGTTACTCGGCCAGGGGAGGGTATGGCTACACCTTC. Its protein product is CASSYSARGGYGYTF.

CDR3 amino acids: CASRLGQGSSGANVLTF. CDR3 nucleotide sequence: TGTGCCAGCCGGTTGGGACAGGGGAGCTCTGGGGCCAACGTCCTGACTTTC. V usage is TRBV7-9 and J usage is TRBJ2-6, with 10 bases that match TRBD1. CDR3 length equals 17 residues. Germline V lookup: CDR1 SEHNR, CDR2 FQNEAQ (reference sequence). The V gene end was trimmed by 8 bases and the J gene end by 0 bases; junction bases not matched to a gene: 7.

The chain couples TRBV25-1 to TRBJ1-1; perhaps TRBD1 as D (5 bases). CDR1 is MGHDK, CDR2 SYGVNS, per germline. V dropped 1 base and J dropped 0 bases, with 9 bases sitting between them. The CDR3 runs to 15 residues. The CDR3 here is CASSEWGVMNTEAFF. CDR3 bases: TGTGCCAGCAGTGAATGGGGGGTCATGAACACTGAAGCTTTCTTT.

In this sample, this clone turned up many times. The chain uses TRBV7-2 and TRBJ2-1; TRBD2 matches at 12 bases. The V and J ends lost 5 bases and 8 bases, in that order; junction bases with no gene match: 10. The germline CDR1 and CDR2 sequences are SGHTA and FQGNSA. The CDR3 is 16 amino acids. CDR3 in amino acids: CASSKNTLAGGHEQFF. CDR3 DNA sequence: TGTGCCAGCAGCAAGAATACGCTAGCGGGGGGGCATGAGCAGTTCTTC.

A single count supports this clone. The chain is built from TRBV19 and TRBJ2-2; 8 bases match TRBD1. Germline trimming cut 6 bases from V and 4 bases from J; bases unmatched to any gene: 7. Germline values: CDR1 LNHDA, CDR2 SQIVND (reference sequence). CDR3 length: 15 amino acids. CDR3 loop: CASRRTGSTTGELFF. CDR3 bases: TGTGCCAGTAGACGGACAGGGAGTACCACCGGGGAGCTGTTTTTT.

The rearrangement links TRBV5-1 to TRBJ2-7, with 7 bases identical to TRBD2. V dropped 3 bases and J dropped 2; count of bases not matched to a gene: 8. Germline V gene sequence: CDR1 SGHRS, CDR2 YFSETQ. This CDR3 comprises 15 residues. For the CDR3, the DNA is TGCGCCAGCAGCTGGATAGCAGCGGGGACCTACGAGCAGTACGTC. Protein sequence: CASSWIAAGTYEQYV.

The chain links TRBV6-5 to TRBJ1-5; 9 bases are shared with TRBD1. V was pared by 7 bases and J by 6 bases, with 10 bases of the junction left unmatched. This CDR3 is 15 amino acids long. The germline V gene has CDR1 MNHEY and CDR2 SVGAGI. The CDR3 here is CASKKTGGLGQPQHF. The CDR3 DNA reads as TGTGCCAGCAAGAAAACAGGGGGCCTTGGTCAGCCCCAGCATTTT.